The T cell receptor (beta chain) described here comes from a study of beta chain features in type 1 diabetes. On this clone: Its antigen is unknown.

Study-wide results and limits: Type 1 diabetes patients had moderately but significantly shorter TCRB CDR3s in all four CD4+ subsets. The similarity of naive, central memory and Treg TCRB repertoires appeared greater among patients than among healthy donors.

Of the isolated RNA, all was reverse transcribed, and so the sequenced material was expressed TCRB transcripts. The repertoire was sequenced with immunoSEQ multiplex PCR; TCRdb's copy has only in-frame clones and lacks some. Among about 260,000 clones listed, just over 20% were seen once. V lost 1 base and J lost 10, with 17 bases in between. CDR1 is MGHRA, CDR2 YSYEKL, per germline. The CDR3 runs to 16 residues. This chain uses TRBV4-1 with TRBJ1-6; D uncertain. The sequence derives from a woman aged 35 to 49 with type 1 diabetes. Sequenced input: naive CD4+ T cells from blood. The CDR3 spells CASSQGKEVLGSPLHF. The CDR3 bases are TGCGCCAGCAGCCAAGGGAAGGAGGTTCTAGGGTCACCCCTCCACTTT.